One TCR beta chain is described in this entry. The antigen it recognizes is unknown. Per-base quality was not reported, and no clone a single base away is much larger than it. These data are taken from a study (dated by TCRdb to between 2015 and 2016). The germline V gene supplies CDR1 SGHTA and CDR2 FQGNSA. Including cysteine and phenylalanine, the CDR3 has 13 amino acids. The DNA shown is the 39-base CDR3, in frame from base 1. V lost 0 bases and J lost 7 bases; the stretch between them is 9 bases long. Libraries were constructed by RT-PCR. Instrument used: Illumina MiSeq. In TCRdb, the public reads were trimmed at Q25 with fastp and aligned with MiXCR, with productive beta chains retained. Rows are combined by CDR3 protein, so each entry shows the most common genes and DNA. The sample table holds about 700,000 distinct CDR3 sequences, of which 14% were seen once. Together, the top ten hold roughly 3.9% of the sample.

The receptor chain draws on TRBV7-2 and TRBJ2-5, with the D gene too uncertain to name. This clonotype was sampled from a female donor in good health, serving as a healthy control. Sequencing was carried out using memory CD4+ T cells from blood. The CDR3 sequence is CASSLARGGTQYF. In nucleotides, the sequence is TGTGCCAGCAGCTTAGCGCGTGGTGGGACCCAGTACTTC.